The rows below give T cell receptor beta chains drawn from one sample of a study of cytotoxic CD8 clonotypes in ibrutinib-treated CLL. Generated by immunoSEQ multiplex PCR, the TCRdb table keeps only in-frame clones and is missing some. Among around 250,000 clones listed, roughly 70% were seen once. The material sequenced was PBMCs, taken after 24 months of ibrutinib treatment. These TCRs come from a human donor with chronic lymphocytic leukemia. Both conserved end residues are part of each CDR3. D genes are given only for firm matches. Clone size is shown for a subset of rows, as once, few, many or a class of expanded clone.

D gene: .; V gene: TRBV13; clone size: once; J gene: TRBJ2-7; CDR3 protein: CASSALGFVGQYF; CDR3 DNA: TGTGCCAGCAGCGCCCTTGGTTTTGTTGGGCAGTACTTC
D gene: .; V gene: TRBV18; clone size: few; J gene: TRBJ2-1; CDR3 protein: CASSHPTVNEQFF; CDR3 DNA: TGTGCCAGCTCACACCCCACAGTCAATGAGCAGTTCTTC
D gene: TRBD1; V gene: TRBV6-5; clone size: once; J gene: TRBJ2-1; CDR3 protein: CASSPGGQGYNEQFF; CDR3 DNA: TGTGCCAGCAGCCCCGGGGGACAGGGATACAATGAGCAGTTCTTC
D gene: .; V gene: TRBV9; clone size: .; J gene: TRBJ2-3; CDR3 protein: CASSVVSQGPPDTQYF; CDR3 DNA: TGTGCCAGCAGCGTAGTTTCCCAGGGACCCCCAGATACGCAGTATTTT
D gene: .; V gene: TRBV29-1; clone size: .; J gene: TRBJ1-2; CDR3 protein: CSVHWVSYGYTF; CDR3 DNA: TGCAGCGTTCACTGGGTCTCCTATGGCTACACCTTC
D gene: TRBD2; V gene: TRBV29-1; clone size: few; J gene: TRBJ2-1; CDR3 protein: CSSGGNEQFF; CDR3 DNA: TGCAGCTCGGGGGGGAATGAGCAGTTCTTC
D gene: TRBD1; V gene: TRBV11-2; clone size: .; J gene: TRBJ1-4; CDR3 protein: CASSPTGTENEKLFF; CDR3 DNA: TGTGCCAGCAGCCCTACCGGGACAGAAAATGAAAAACTGTTTTTT
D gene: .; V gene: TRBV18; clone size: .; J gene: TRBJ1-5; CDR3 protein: CASSPEMRGGRHF; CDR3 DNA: TGTGCCAGCTCACCAGAGATGCGGGGAGGGCGACATTTT
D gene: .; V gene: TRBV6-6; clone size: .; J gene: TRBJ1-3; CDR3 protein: CASSPRADGNTIYF; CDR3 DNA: TGTGCCAGCAGTCCCCGGGCCGACGGAAACACCATATATTTT
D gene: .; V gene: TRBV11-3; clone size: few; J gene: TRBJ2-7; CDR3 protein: CASSLSGSYEQYF; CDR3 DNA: TGTGCCAGCAGCTTATCCGGAAGCTACGAGCAGTACTTC
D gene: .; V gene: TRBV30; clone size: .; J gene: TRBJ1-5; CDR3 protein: CAWSPRINQPQHF; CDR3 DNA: TGTGCCTGGAGTCCCCGAATCAATCAGCCCCAGCATTTT
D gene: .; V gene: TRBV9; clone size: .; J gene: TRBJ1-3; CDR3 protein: CASSVAPAEGNTIYF; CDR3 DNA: TGTGCCAGCAGCGTAGCCCCCGCGGAGGGAAACACCATATATTTT
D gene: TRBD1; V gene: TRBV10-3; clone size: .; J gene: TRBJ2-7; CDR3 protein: CAISEGTGSYEQYF; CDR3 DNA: TGTGCCATCAGTGAGGGGACAGGGTCCTACGAGCAGTACTTC
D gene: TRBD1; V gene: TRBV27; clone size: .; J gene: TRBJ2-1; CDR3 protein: CASSLLSGGLDEQFF; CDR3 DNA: TGTGCCAGCAGTTTGCTGTCAGGGGGCCTGGATGAGCAGTTCTTC
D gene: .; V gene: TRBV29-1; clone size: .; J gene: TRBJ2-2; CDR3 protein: CSVRASTGLAGELFF; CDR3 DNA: TGCAGCGTCAGAGCGAGCACAGGGTTGGCCGGGGAGCTGTTTTTT
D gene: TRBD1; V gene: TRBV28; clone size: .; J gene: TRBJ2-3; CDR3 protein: CASRLGQGSIDTQYF; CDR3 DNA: TGTGCCAGCAGGTTGGGACAGGGAAGTATAGATACGCAGTATTTT
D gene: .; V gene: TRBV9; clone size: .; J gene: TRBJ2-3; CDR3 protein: CASSVTIGGELGDTQYF; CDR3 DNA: TGTGCCAGCAGCGTAACTATAGGGGGGGAGCTTGGAGATACGCAGTATTTT
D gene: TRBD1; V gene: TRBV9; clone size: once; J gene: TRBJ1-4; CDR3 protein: CASSLGQESNEKLFF; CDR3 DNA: TGTGCCAGCAGCTTGGGACAGGAATCTAATGAAAAACTGTTTTTT
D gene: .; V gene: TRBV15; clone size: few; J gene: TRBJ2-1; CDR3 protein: CATSRDGAGWQFF; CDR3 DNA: TGTGCCACCAGCAGAGATGGGGCAGGGTGGCAGTTCTTC
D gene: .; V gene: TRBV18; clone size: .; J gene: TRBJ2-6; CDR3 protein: CASSNYEGGPSGANVLTF; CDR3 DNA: TGTGCCAGCTCAAATTACGAGGGGGGACCCTCTGGGGCCAACGTCCTGACTTTC
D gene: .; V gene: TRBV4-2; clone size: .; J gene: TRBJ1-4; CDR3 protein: CASSRTSDSQNEKLFF; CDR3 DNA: TGTGCCAGCAGCCGGACGTCGGACAGCCAAAATGAAAAACTGTTTTTT
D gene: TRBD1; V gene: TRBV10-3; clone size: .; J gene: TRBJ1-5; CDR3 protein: CAIRRQGSNQPQHF; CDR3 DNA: TGTGCCATCAGAAGACAGGGGAGCAATCAGCCCCAGCATTTT
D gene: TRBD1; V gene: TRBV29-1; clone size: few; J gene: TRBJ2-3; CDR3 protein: CSVHTGGDTQYF; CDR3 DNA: TGCAGCGTTCACACAGGGGGCGATACGCAGTATTTT
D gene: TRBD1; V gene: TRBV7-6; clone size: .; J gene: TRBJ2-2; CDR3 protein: CASRMGQANTGELFF; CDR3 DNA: TGTGCCAGCAGAATGGGACAGGCGAACACCGGGGAGCTGTTTTTT
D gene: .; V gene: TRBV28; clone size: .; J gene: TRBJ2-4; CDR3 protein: CASSFPGARNIQYF; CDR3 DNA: TGTGCCAGCAGTTTTCCAGGGGCTCGGAACATTCAGTACTTC
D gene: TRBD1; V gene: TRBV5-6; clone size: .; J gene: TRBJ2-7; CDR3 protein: CASSFGQGIGEQYF; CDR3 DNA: TGTGCCAGCAGCTTCGGACAGGGAATTGGCGAGCAGTACTTC
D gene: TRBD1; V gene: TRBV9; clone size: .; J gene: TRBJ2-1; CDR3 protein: CASSVVGLDRGDDEQFF; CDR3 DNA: TGTGCCAGCAGCGTAGTAGGATTGGACAGGGGTGACGATGAGCAGTTCTTC
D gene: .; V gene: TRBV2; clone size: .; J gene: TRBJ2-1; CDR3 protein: CASSEALQLNEQFF; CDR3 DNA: TGTGCCAGCAGTGAAGCGCTTCAACTCAATGAGCAGTTCTTC
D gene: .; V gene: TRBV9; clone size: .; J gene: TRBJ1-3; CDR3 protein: CASSTTGSAFLDTIYF; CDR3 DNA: TGTGCCAGCAGTACGACTGGGTCTGCGTTTCTAGACACCATATATTTT
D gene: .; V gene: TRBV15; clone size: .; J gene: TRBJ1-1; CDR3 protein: CAARRVGAEAFF; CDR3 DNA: TGTGCCGCGCGGAGGGTGGGTGCTGAAGCTTTCTTT
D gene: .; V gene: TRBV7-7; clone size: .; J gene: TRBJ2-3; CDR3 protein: CASSLGSGTADTQYF; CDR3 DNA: TGTGCTAGCAGCTTAGGTAGCGGGACAGCAGATACGCAGTATTTT
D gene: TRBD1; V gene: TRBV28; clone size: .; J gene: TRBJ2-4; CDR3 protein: CASSSGQVMQSIQYF; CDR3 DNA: TGTGCCAGCAGTTCAGGACAGGTCATGCAGAGCATTCAGTACTTC
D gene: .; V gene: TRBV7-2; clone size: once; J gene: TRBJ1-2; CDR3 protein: CASSLAGGEAYGYTF; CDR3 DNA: TGTGCCAGCAGCTTAGCCGGAGGGGAGGCCTATGGCTACACCTTC
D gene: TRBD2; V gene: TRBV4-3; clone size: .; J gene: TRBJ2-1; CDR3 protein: CASSQDGTSGNDEQFF; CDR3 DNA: TGCGCCAGCAGCCAAGATGGGACTAGCGGGAACGATGAGCAGTTCTTC
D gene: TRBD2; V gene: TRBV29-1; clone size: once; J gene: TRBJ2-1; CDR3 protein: CSAGSGSRNEQFF; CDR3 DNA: TGCAGCGCTGGTAGCGGGAGTAGGAATGAGCAGTTCTTC
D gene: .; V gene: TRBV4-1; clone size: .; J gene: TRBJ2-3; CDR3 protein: CASSQELAASTDTQYF; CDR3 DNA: TGCGCCAGCAGCCAAGAACTAGCTGCTAGCACAGATACGCAGTATTTT
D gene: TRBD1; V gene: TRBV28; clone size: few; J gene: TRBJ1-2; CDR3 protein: CASSFRQGAMDYGYTF; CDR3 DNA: TGTGCCAGCAGTTTCCGACAGGGGGCAATGGACTATGGCTACACCTTC